These T cell receptor beta chains were read from a single sample in a study of Graves' ophthalmopathy and Graves' hyperthyroidism. TCRdb redid the calling of the multiplex PCR reads with MiXCR, one entry per CDR3 protein. This table has around 670,000 distinct CDR3 sequences, around 40% appearing once. Sequencing used peripheral blood. These receptors originate from an adult man with Graves' ophthalmopathy. The CDR3 runs from the conserved cysteine through the conserved F or W. D genes are given only for firm matches. Clone size is given for some rows only: seen once, a few or many times, or a class if the clone is expanded.

- TRBJ2-7 TRBV15 TRBD1 TGTGCCACCAGCAGCGACGGGGGACAGGGGTCCTACGAGCAGTACTTC CATSSDGGQGSYEQYF
few TRBJ1-6 TRBV25-1 - TGTGCCAGCAGGGGAGATGCAGGTACTAATTCACCCCTCCACTTT CASRGDAGTNSPLHF
many TRBJ1-5 TRBV24-1 - TGTGCCAGCAGTGATACCCAGGCTCAGCCCCAGCATTTT CASSDTQAQPQHF
many TRBJ2-5 TRBV10-1 TRBD2 TGCGCCAGCAGACGCGCGGGAGAGCGGGAGACCCAGTACTTC CASRRAGERETQYF
once TRBJ1-1 TRBV20-1 TRBD1 TGCAGTGCGCGGACAGGGGGCAGGAAGAACACTGAAGCTTTCTTT CSARTGGRKNTEAFF
few TRBJ1-2 TRBV5-6 TRBD1 TGTGCCAGCAGCTTTTCCGGGACAGGGACTGGCTACACCTTC CASSFSGTGTGYTF
many TRBJ2-5 TRBV7-9 TRBD2 TGTGCCAGCAGCTTCGGGGGGGGACAAGAGACCCAGTACTTC CASSFGGGQETQYF
- TRBJ2-2 TRBV7-9 - TGTGCCAGCAGCCCCTCGACAGGCCGTACCGGGGAGCTGTTTTTT CASSPSTGRTGELFF
- TRBJ1-6 TRBV10-3 TRBD1 TGTGCCAGCAGTGCTACTCAGGGGGATTCACCCCTCCACTTT CASSATQGDSPLHF
- TRBJ2-5 TRBV20-1 - TGCAGTGCTACCGAAGGAGGGGGGGGTCCGGAGGCAACCCAGTACTTC CSATEGGGGPEATQYF
many TRBJ2-7 TRBV20-1 - TGCAGTGCTAGAGATCAGGGGGACTACTACGAGCAGTACTTC CSARDQGDYYEQYF
few TRBJ1-5 TRBV20-1 - TGCAGTGCTAGGGAGCCAGGACCAAGCAATCAGCCCCAGCATTTT CSAREPGPSNQPQHF
- TRBJ1-1 TRBV4-3 - TGCGCCAGCAGCCAACACAGTGGGGGCACTGAAGCTTTCTTT CASSQHSGGTEAFF
few TRBJ1-2 TRBV7-9 TRBD1 TGTGCCTGGAGTCCTACAGGGGGCTTGAAGGATGGCTACACCTTC CAWSPTGGLKDGYTF
- TRBJ2-7 TRBV15 TRBD2 TGTGCCACCAGCAGAGATTTGCCAGGCCGGACTAGCGGAGCCTACGAGCAGTACTTC CATSRDLPGRTSGAYEQYF
few TRBJ2-7 TRBV5-4 - TGTGCCAGCAGCTTGGGAGCAGGGGCAAGCCCAGGACGACCGCAGTACTTC CASSLGAGASPGRPQYF
many TRBJ1-5 TRBV10-2 TRBD1 TGCGCCAGCAGTTCGGACAGGGGTCAGCCCCAGCATTTT CASSSDRGQPQHF
- TRBJ2-2 TRBV9 TRBD2 TGTGCCAGCAGCGTAGGGATGGCAGCGGGAGCCGGGGAGCTGTTTTTT CASSVGMAAGAGELFF
- TRBJ2-5 TRBV7-9 - TGTGCCAGCTCACCACCCACTAGGGAGACCCAGTACTTC CASSPPTRETQYF
- TRBJ2-7 TRBV7-3 TRBD1 TGTGCCAGCAGACCAAGGACAGGGAATTACGAGCAGTACTTC CASRPRTGNYEQYF
many TRBJ2-7 TRBV15 - TGTGCCACCAGCAGAGATAACCGTGCCTCCTACGAGCAGTACTTC CATSRDNRASYEQYF
- TRBJ1-2 TRBV29-1 - TGCAGCAGTGAAGCAAGGGGTGTCTATGGCTACACCTTC CSSEARGVYGYTF
- TRBJ1-5 TRBV24-1 - TGTGCCACCAGTGCTCGGCCGGGGAATCAGCCCCAGCATTTT CATSARPGNQPQHF
many TRBJ2-2 TRBV12-3/TRBV12-4 - TGTGCCAGCAGGCCCGACACCGGGGAGCTGTTTTTT CASRPDTGELFF
- TRBJ1-5 TRBV29-1 - TGCAGCTTAGGGGGAAAGGATCAGCCCCAGCATTTT CSLGGKDQPQHF
many TRBJ2-2 TRBV24-1 - TGTGCCACCAGTGATTTTGACAAGCAAGCCACCGGGGAGCTGTTTTTT CATSDFDKQATGELFF
few TRBJ1-1 TRBV19 TRBD1 TGTGCCAGTAGTCTAACAGGGGTGGGTTCCAACACTGAAGCTTTCTTT CASSLTGVGSNTEAFF
many TRBJ1-2 TRBV7-9 TRBD1 TGTGCCAGCAGCCAGAGACAGGGGCGTGGCTACACCTTC CASSQRQGRGYTF
few TRBJ1-1 TRBV11-2 - TGTGCCAGCAGCGTTAATACAGAGGAGAACACTGAAGCTTTCTTT CASSVNTEENTEAFF
- TRBJ2-5 TRBV19 TRBD2 TGTGCCAGTAGTGGGGCTAGCGGGGAAGAGACCCAGTACTTC CASSGASGEETQYF
- TRBJ2-6 TRBV7-3 TRBD1 TGTGCCAGCAGTCTAGGGACAGTTCCTGGGGCCAACGTCCTGACTTTC CASSLGTVPGANVLTF
- TRBJ2-6 TRBV29-1 TRBD2 TGCAGCGTTGGTGGGAGCGGGGGTTCCTACTCTGGGGCCAACGTCCTGACTTTC CSVGGSGGSYSGANVLTF
- TRBJ2-7 TRBV20-1 TRBD2 TGCAGTGCTAGACAGGGGTCTAGCGGGAGAATCGAGCAGTATTTC CSARQGSSGRIEQYF
few TRBJ2-7 TRBV7-9 TRBD1 TGTGCCAGCTCACCAAACGGACAGGGCTACGAGCAGTACTTC CASSPNGQGYEQYF